The T cell receptor beta chain described here comes from a study of T cells in Graves' hyperthyroidism and ophthalmopathy. Study observations and caveats: Blood also carried most thyroid clonotypes expanded above 0.001.

Trimming took 6 bases from V and 3 from J; bases not matched to a gene: 4. The CDR3 runs 13 residues. Germline V gene sequence: CDR1 LNHDA, CDR2 SQIVND (reference sequence). Of note for this clonotype: Its target is unknown.

Fresh peripheral blood, approximately 9.1 ml, was the source of the PBMCs. TCR beta CDR3 regions were amplified from RNA. When the TCR CDR3 underwent first-round RT-PCR, the HTBI primer set was used. TCRdb fed the multiplex PCR reads into MiXCR, producing one record per CDR3 protein. Here the sample spans about 52,000 distinct CDR3 sequences, over 40% being singletons. The rearrangement uses TRBV19 and TRBJ2-7; 8 bases map to TRBD1. The specimen sequenced was blood. The receptor was isolated from a woman between 50 and 59 years old with Graves' ophthalmopathy. The CDR3 nucleotides read TGTGCCAGTAGGGGACAGGCTAACTACGAGCAGTACTTC. Translating it yields CASRGQANYEQYF.